This T cell receptor beta chain was observed in a study of metastatic and nonmetastatic thyroid tumors (TCRdb year 2020). For the study in its entirety: Repertoires were compared across peripheral blood and tumor or nodule tissue samples from malignant and benign thyroid patients.

The library was prepared using PCR. TCRdb lists the instrument as Illumina HiSeq 4000. High-throughput sequencing was used to profile the CDR3 region of the TCR beta-chain in every patient. The authors processed their data as follows. The researchers built a classifier to tell apart papillary thyroid cancer patients with distant metastasis, based on CDR3 differences among clinicopathological groups. Repertoire diversity was assessed with the Shannon index, and tumor-blood repertoire similarity with the Morisita-Horn index. The public sequencing data were trimmed at Q25 with fastp and processed into clonotypes with MiXCR by TCRdb, which kept only in-frame beta chains. For this entry, the V and J calls and clone size follow TCRdb and not the study's own pipeline. A total of some 1,900 clones appear in this sample, approximately 11% of them only once. The ten most abundant clones make up 35% to 45% of the sample.

Before undergoing thyroid surgery, none of the patients had been given any kind of treatment. Using T-cell receptor beta sequencing, the researchers looked back retrospectively at clinical samples from patients, gathered between about 2011 and 2019. General findings and caveats noted by the study authors: In both blood and tumor samples, malignant tumors were reported to have significantly higher TCR beta diversity than benign nodules.

In its sample, this clone was seen many times. Its antigen is currently not known. Qualities for individual bases were not recorded, and no much larger clone is one base off. The V and J ends are trimmed by 5 bases and 5 bases, leaving 10 bases between them. The germline V gene (reference sequence) supplies CDR1 SEHNR and CDR2 FQNEAQ. Counted from cysteine to phenylalanine, this CDR3 has 14 amino acids. Solely the CDR3 DNA is kept, with 42 bases framed from the first base. This receptor was obtained from a female donor with papillary thyroid cancer or a benign thyroid nodule (not recorded which). Some clones in this sample may be carry-over from other donors' samples. Sample: tumor tissue. In this chain, TRBV7-9 is recombined with TRBJ1-6; the D gene assignment is ambiguous. Here the CDR3 is given as CASSPLPNNSPLHF. The sequenced DNA: TGTGCCAGCAGCCCGCTACCCAATAATTCACCCCTCCACTTT.